The rows below give T cell receptor beta chains drawn from one sample of a study of PD-1 blockade in classical Hodgkin lymphoma. Profiling relied on immunoSEQ multiplex PCR, and the TCRdb table lists in-frame clones only, not all of them. The data contain 90,000 to 100,000 clones, 80% to 95% of them singletons. The specimen comprised peripheral blood mononuclear cells (PBMCs), sampled at baseline. These receptors came from a human donor with classical Hodgkin lymphoma. Each CDR3 is given with its conserved first and last residue. D genes are given only for firm matches. The listing skips clone size in some rows; elsewhere it reads once, few, many or a size class.

CDR3 DNA: TGTGCCAGTAGTACACAGGGGGTCGGGGAGCTGTTTTTT; CDR3 protein: CASSTQGVGELFF; J gene: TRBJ2-2; clone size: .; D gene: TRBD1; V gene: TRBV19
CDR3 DNA: TGTGCCAGCAGCTCCAGAGCGGAGGGGGTAGGAGAGCAGTACTTC; CDR3 protein: CASSSRAEGVGEQYF; J gene: TRBJ2-7; clone size: .; D gene: .; V gene: TRBV7-6
CDR3 DNA: TGTGCCAGCAGTGAACCCCCCGGGACAGGGATCGACAATCAGCCCCAGCATTTT; CDR3 protein: CASSEPPGTGIDNQPQHF; J gene: TRBJ1-5; clone size: .; D gene: TRBD1; V gene: TRBV2
CDR3 DNA: TGCGCCAGCAGCTTGGACGTTGTGGGGGCGGGAGGCTACACCTTC; CDR3 protein: CASSLDVVGAGGYTF; J gene: TRBJ1-2; clone size: .; D gene: .; V gene: TRBV5-1
CDR3 DNA: TGTGCCAGCAGTGAGGCCGGGACAGGAAGGGCTGGGGCCAACGTCCTGACTTTC; CDR3 protein: CASSEAGTGRAGANVLTF; J gene: TRBJ2-6; clone size: .; D gene: TRBD1; V gene: TRBV6-1
CDR3 DNA: TGTGCCAGTAGTACCGGGACAGGACCCTCCGAGCAGTACTTC; CDR3 protein: CASSTGTGPSEQYF; J gene: TRBJ2-7; clone size: .; D gene: TRBD1; V gene: TRBV19
CDR3 DNA: TGTGCCAGCAGCGTCACAGGGGCCGGAAACACCATATATTTT; CDR3 protein: CASSVTGAGNTIYF; J gene: TRBJ1-3; clone size: .; D gene: TRBD1; V gene: TRBV6-1
CDR3 DNA: TGTGCCAGCAGCCTGGGGGGACCGGGGAATGGGCCCCAGCATTTT; CDR3 protein: CASSLGGPGNGPQHF; J gene: TRBJ1-5; clone size: .; D gene: .; V gene: TRBV14
CDR3 DNA: TGCGCCAGCAGTCAACCGGATGACGGACTCACCGGGGAGCTGTTTTTT; CDR3 protein: CASSQPDDGLTGELFF; J gene: TRBJ2-2; clone size: .; D gene: .; V gene: TRBV23-1
CDR3 DNA: TGTGCCAGCAGCTTGGTCTGGGACAGTCGAGGGAATCAGCCCCAGCATTTT; CDR3 protein: CASSLVWDSRGNQPQHF; J gene: TRBJ1-5; clone size: .; D gene: TRBD1; V gene: TRBV5-8
CDR3 DNA: TGTGCCAGCAGCTTGGCCCCTGGGACGCCCAGTAAGTACTTC; CDR3 protein: CASSLAPGTPSKYF; J gene: TRBJ2-7; clone size: once; D gene: .; V gene: TRBV5-4
CDR3 DNA: TGTGCCAGCTCACCACCGGTAGAGCCGACGGAATATGGCTACACCTTC; CDR3 protein: CASSPPVEPTEYGYTF; J gene: TRBJ1-2; clone size: .; D gene: .; V gene: TRBV18
CDR3 DNA: TGTGCCAGCAGCCAAGGACCGTACGAGCAGTACTTC; CDR3 protein: CASSQGPYEQYF; J gene: TRBJ2-7; clone size: .; D gene: .; V gene: TRBV11-2
CDR3 DNA: TGTGCCAGCAGTTACCGACAGGGGTCCCTCCAAGAGACCCAGTACTTC; CDR3 protein: CASSYRQGSLQETQYF; J gene: TRBJ2-5; clone size: .; D gene: TRBD1; V gene: TRBV27
CDR3 DNA: TGTGCCAGCACGGTAGCGGGTGGGTACAATGAGCAGTTCTTC; CDR3 protein: CASTVAGGYNEQFF; J gene: TRBJ2-1; clone size: .; D gene: TRBD2; V gene: TRBV27
CDR3 DNA: TGTGCCAGCAGTTCCCGGGGCAGGGGGCGAGATGGCTACACCTTC; CDR3 protein: CASSSRGRGRDGYTF; J gene: TRBJ1-2; clone size: .; D gene: TRBD1; V gene: TRBV27
CDR3 DNA: TGCGCCAGCAGAAAACTAGCGGGACCCGAGGGTTTGGGCAATGAGCAGTTCTTC; CDR3 protein: CASRKLAGPEGLGNEQFF; J gene: TRBJ2-1; clone size: once; D gene: TRBD2; V gene: TRBV10-1
CDR3 DNA: TGCGCCAGCAGCTTGGGTGGGTTCGGAACTGGAAAAGGTGAAAAACTGTTTTTT; CDR3 protein: CASSLGGFGTGKGEKLFF; J gene: TRBJ1-4; clone size: .; D gene: .; V gene: TRBV5-1
CDR3 DNA: TGCGCCAGCAGCTTGGGGACAGGGGGCGAAGTTGGAGATGGCGGCAGGGAGGAGACCCAGTACTTC; CDR3 protein: CASSLGTGGEVGDGGREETQYF; J gene: TRBJ2-5; clone size: .; D gene: TRBD1; V gene: TRBV5-1
CDR3 DNA: TGCGCCAGCAGCCAGGACAGGGGGGGATACAATGAGCAGTTCTTC; CDR3 protein: CASSQDRGGYNEQFF; J gene: TRBJ2-1; clone size: .; D gene: TRBD1; V gene: TRBV5-1
CDR3 DNA: TGTGCCACCAGAGCCGGAGATAGGACAGGGAATGTATTCCTAGCGGGAGGGTTCCCCAATGAGCAGTTCTTC; CDR3 protein: CATRAGDRTGNVFLAGGFPNEQFF; J gene: TRBJ2-1; clone size: .; D gene: TRBD2; V gene: TRBV15
CDR3 DNA: TGTGCCAGCAGTGCCGGACAGGGGGCAGGCGAGACCCAGTACTTC; CDR3 protein: CASSAGQGAGETQYF; J gene: TRBJ2-5; clone size: .; D gene: TRBD1; V gene: TRBV6-1
CDR3 DNA: TGTGCCAGCCCTCGGGGGGGGCCACGCGGCTACACCTTC; CDR3 protein: CASPRGGPRGYTF; J gene: TRBJ1-2; clone size: .; D gene: .; V gene: TRBV2
CDR3 DNA: TGTGCCAGCAGTTTATGGGGGGGCAGTACCGGGGAGCTGTTTTTT; CDR3 protein: CASSLWGGSTGELFF; J gene: TRBJ2-2; clone size: .; D gene: .; V gene: TRBV28
CDR3 DNA: TGTGCCAGCTCACCCCTATCAACGGGACTAGCTTCGGACGAGCAGTACTTC; CDR3 protein: CASSPLSTGLASDEQYF; J gene: TRBJ2-7; clone size: .; D gene: TRBD2; V gene: TRBV18
CDR3 DNA: TGTGCCAGCAGTTACTCGGAAAGGGGCCACACTGAAGCTTTCTTT; CDR3 protein: CASSYSERGHTEAFF; J gene: TRBJ1-1; clone size: .; D gene: .; V gene: TRBV6-5
CDR3 DNA: TGTGCCAGTAGTCAAAGCGTCGGGACAGGGGGGGCCACCCAGTACTTC; CDR3 protein: CASSQSVGTGGATQYF; J gene: TRBJ2-5; clone size: .; D gene: TRBD1; V gene: TRBV19
CDR3 DNA: TGCGCCAGCAGCCTCACACAGGGAGTTCGGGGCTACACCTTC; CDR3 protein: CASSLTQGVRGYTF; J gene: TRBJ1-2; clone size: .; D gene: .; V gene: TRBV4-1
CDR3 DNA: TGTGCCAGCAGCGTAGCCGGGAATGAGCAGTTCTTC; CDR3 protein: CASSVAGNEQFF; J gene: TRBJ2-1; clone size: .; D gene: .; V gene: TRBV9
CDR3 DNA: TGTGCCAGCAGCTTGGGGACACGGACCTCCTACGAGCAGTACTTC; CDR3 protein: CASSLGTRTSYEQYF; J gene: TRBJ2-7; clone size: .; D gene: .; V gene: TRBV11-2
CDR3 DNA: TGCGCCAGCAGCTTGGGCCTAGATGTTGGTGAGCAGTTCTTC; CDR3 protein: CASSLGLDVGEQFF; J gene: TRBJ2-1; clone size: few; D gene: .; V gene: TRBV5-1
CDR3 DNA: TGTGCCAGCAGTTTCGATACAGGGGGCGCCTCCATAAAACTGTTTTTT; CDR3 protein: CASSFDTGGASIKLFF; J gene: TRBJ1-4; clone size: .; D gene: TRBD1; V gene: TRBV28
CDR3 DNA: TGTGCCAGTAGTATCGGGGCAGGTAATAAGAGAGGCCAGTACTTC; CDR3 protein: CASSIGAGNKRGQYF; J gene: TRBJ2-5; clone size: .; D gene: .; V gene: TRBV19
CDR3 DNA: TGTGCCAGCAGCTTAGGGGGGGTACTAGCGGGAAAGTACGAGCAGTACTTC; CDR3 protein: CASSLGGVLAGKYEQYF; J gene: TRBJ2-7; clone size: .; D gene: TRBD2; V gene: TRBV7-8
CDR3 DNA: TGTGCCAGCATCGGTGGGAGCGGGAGGGCCGTCACCGGGGAGCTGTTTTTT; CDR3 protein: CASIGGSGRAVTGELFF; J gene: TRBJ2-2; clone size: .; D gene: TRBD2; V gene: TRBV25-1
CDR3 DNA: TGTGCCAGCAGTGTCGGACTAGCGGGAATTAATGAGCAGTTCTTC; CDR3 protein: CASSVGLAGINEQFF; J gene: TRBJ2-1; clone size: .; D gene: TRBD2; V gene: TRBV6-4
CDR3 DNA: TGTGCCACCCTAGGGCAGGGTGCTGGGGCCAACGTCCTGACTTTC; CDR3 protein: CATLGQGAGANVLTF; J gene: TRBJ2-6; clone size: .; D gene: .; V gene: TRBV27
CDR3 DNA: TGTGCCAGCAAATGGGACAGGGGGTTTGAGGCCCAGTACTTC; CDR3 protein: CASKWDRGFEAQYF; J gene: TRBJ2-5; clone size: .; D gene: TRBD1; V gene: TRBV2
CDR3 DNA: TGTGCCAGCAGTCCCAGTGGCCCAGTGGGTGAGCAGTTCTTC; CDR3 protein: CASSPSGPVGEQFF; J gene: TRBJ2-1; clone size: .; D gene: .; V gene: TRBV28
CDR3 DNA: TGTGCCACCAGCAGTGGTCCCGGGTTACCGTCCTACGAGCAGTACTTC; CDR3 protein: CATSSGPGLPSYEQYF; J gene: TRBJ2-7; clone size: .; D gene: .; V gene: TRBV15
CDR3 DNA: TGTGCCTGGAGACGGGGTAATGAAAAACTGTTTTTT; CDR3 protein: CAWRRGNEKLFF; J gene: TRBJ1-4; clone size: .; D gene: .; V gene: TRBV30
CDR3 DNA: TGTGCCAGCAGCGTAGGGGCAGATTCTAACTATGGCTACACCTTC; CDR3 protein: CASSVGADSNYGYTF; J gene: TRBJ1-2; clone size: .; D gene: .; V gene: TRBV9
CDR3 DNA: TGTGCCAGCAGCTATGAGGTGCCACAAGAGACCCAGTACTTC; CDR3 protein: CASSYEVPQETQYF; J gene: TRBJ2-5; clone size: once; D gene: .; V gene: TRBV7-2
CDR3 DNA: TGTGCCAGCAGCTTGGTTGGCAGGGGCCCGGGTGGCTACACCTTC; CDR3 protein: CASSLVGRGPGGYTF; J gene: TRBJ1-2; clone size: .; D gene: .; V gene: TRBV5-5
CDR3 DNA: TGTGCCAGCTCACCCGCGGCGGGAGGGAGCATTCAGTACTTC; CDR3 protein: CASSPAAGGSIQYF; J gene: TRBJ2-4; clone size: .; D gene: TRBD2; V gene: TRBV18
CDR3 DNA: TGCGCCAGCAGCCAAGGACTAGCGGGACCTCCGGGCTCCTACAATGAGCAGTTCTTC; CDR3 protein: CASSQGLAGPPGSYNEQFF; J gene: TRBJ2-1; clone size: .; D gene: TRBD2; V gene: TRBV5-1
CDR3 DNA: TGCGCCAGCAGCGACAGGGTGGCTGGCTACACCTTC; CDR3 protein: CASSDRVAGYTF; J gene: TRBJ1-2; clone size: .; D gene: TRBD1; V gene: TRBV5-1
CDR3 DNA: TGCGCCAGCTCCTCCCAAACTAGCGGGAGGGCCCCAAATGAGCAGTTCTTC; CDR3 protein: CASSSQTSGRAPNEQFF; J gene: TRBJ2-1; clone size: .; D gene: TRBD2; V gene: TRBV5-1
CDR3 DNA: TGTGCCAGCAGCTTCCGGGACGGGTCCTACGAGCAGTACTTC; CDR3 protein: CASSFRDGSYEQYF; J gene: TRBJ2-7; clone size: .; D gene: .; V gene: TRBV7-6
CDR3 DNA: TGTGCCAGCAGTGCCCGGCCGACAGGGAGGGAGCTGTTTTTT; CDR3 protein: CASSARPTGRELFF; J gene: TRBJ2-2; clone size: .; D gene: TRBD1; V gene: TRBV6-1
CDR3 DNA: TGTGCCAGCAGTCAACACGGACTAGCCGACAATGAGCAGTTCTTC; CDR3 protein: CASSQHGLADNEQFF; J gene: TRBJ2-1; clone size: .; D gene: TRBD2; V gene: TRBV7-3
CDR3 DNA: TGTGCCAGCAGCTTAGTAGGGGCCAATGAGCAGTTCTTC; CDR3 protein: CASSLVGANEQFF; J gene: TRBJ2-1; clone size: .; D gene: .; V gene: TRBV7-9
CDR3 DNA: TGTGCCAGCAGCTTAGCTAGCAACCTAGTAGGCTATGAGCAGTTCTTC; CDR3 protein: CASSLASNLVGYEQFF; J gene: TRBJ2-1; clone size: .; D gene: .; V gene: TRBV13